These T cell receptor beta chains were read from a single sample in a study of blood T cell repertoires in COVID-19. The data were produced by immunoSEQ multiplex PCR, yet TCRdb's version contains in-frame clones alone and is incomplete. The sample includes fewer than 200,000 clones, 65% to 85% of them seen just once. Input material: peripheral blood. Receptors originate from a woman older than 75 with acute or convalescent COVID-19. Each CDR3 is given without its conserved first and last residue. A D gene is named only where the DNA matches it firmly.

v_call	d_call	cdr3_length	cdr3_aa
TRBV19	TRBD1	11	ASEDRSYEKLF
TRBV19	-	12	ASTRYEGNQPQH
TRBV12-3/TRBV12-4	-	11	ASSQRATEKLF
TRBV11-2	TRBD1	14	ASSLFGTERNYGYT
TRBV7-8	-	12	ASSLNEGNTEAF
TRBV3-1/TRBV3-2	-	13	ASSQVSGSNSPLH
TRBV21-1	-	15	ASSKGRGGDRGNTIY
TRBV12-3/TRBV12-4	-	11	ASRTGTYEKLF
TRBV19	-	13	ASINSGGLDTEAF
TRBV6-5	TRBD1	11	ASTLSGGTEAF
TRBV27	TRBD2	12	ASTGLAGVDTQY
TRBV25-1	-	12	ASSVGGIGNTIY
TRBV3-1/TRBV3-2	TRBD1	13	ASSPTGQGGEKLF
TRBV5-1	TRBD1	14	ASSPDRGPGTGELF
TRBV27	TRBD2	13	ASSRIAGGPDTQY
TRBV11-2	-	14	ASSALTGTPLYEQY
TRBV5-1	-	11	ASSLWGDQPQH
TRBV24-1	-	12	ATSEGTGAGELF
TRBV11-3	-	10	ASSRNDYEQF
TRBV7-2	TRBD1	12	ASSRDRVNTEAF
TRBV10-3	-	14	AISEFTGSRAYEQY
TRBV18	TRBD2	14	ASSTLSSGRLYEQY
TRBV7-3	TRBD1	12	ASSRGGTAYGYT
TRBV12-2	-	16	ASRLVRRRGSSYNEQF
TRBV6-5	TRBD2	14	ASRYITSGVYNEQF
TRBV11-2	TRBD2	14	ASRLAGVGFGNEQF
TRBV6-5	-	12	ASKRGQFNTEAF
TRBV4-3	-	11	ASSQEGGAGYT
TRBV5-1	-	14	ASSLEGVVSGNTIY
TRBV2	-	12	ASKKWFSTGELF
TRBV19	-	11	ASSRGGAYGYT
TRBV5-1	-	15	ASSLALGGHLGTEAF
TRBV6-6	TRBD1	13	ASSGQGLGDTEAF
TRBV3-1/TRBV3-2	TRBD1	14	ASSPPWDSRNYGYT
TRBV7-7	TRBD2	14	ASSLALAGGQETQY
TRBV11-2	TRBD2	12	ASSLAGGDNEQF
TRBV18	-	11	ASSRTENTEAF
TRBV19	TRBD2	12	ASSIVAGTYEQY
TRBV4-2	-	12	ASSQDGDRTEAF
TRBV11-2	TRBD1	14	ASSISPGQGAFTIY
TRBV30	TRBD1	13	AWELTGTGAGELF
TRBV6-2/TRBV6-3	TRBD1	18	ASSYSAYSPGQGAYNEQF
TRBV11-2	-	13	ASSSSTGSGNTIY
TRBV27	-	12	ASSLSRGFDTQY
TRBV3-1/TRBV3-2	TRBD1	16	ASSQKGQKSSYNSPLH